This T cell receptor (beta chain) was sequenced during a study of shared clonotypes between healthy human individuals (dated by TCRdb to the early 2020s). About the investigation overall: The cohort comprised a couple of women and three men aged 18 to 49 years. The study deeply sequenced blood TCR repertoires of about 5 healthy adults to estimate repertoire size and the extent of clonotype sharing between individuals. To increase sequencing depth and limit assay-specific biases, TCR repertoire library preparation and sequencing were carried out by different laboratories using diverse techniques. Leukapheresis yielded between about 0.94 and 10 billion PBMCs per donor.

This clone appeared once. Its antigen is not yet known. No base qualities exist here, and no much larger clone lies one base off it. The paper as a whole reports these results and caveats: Because the study included a small number of donors, the genetic and exposure-history diversity represented was limited. Sampling was restricted to blood, and TCR repertoires in tissue are likely to differ from TCR repertoires in blood. Pairwise subsampling led to the expectation that sequencing depth would affect the degree of clonotype sharing among donors.

TCR CDR3 regions were amplified from genomic DNA by multiplex PCR using the deep immunoSEQ assay. Genomic DNA extracted from each cell subset was distributed evenly over all wells of several immunoSEQ 96-well plates, and each plate served as one replicate. Each replicate PCR for unsorted PBMC received roughly 300 ng genomic DNA, equal to approximately 29,000 T cell genomes. Genomic DNA from unsorted PBMC was sequenced over ten immunoSEQ deep assay plates. Purified libraries were quantified with a Qubit 3.0 fluorometer, sized on a Bioanalyzer 2100, and re-quantified with the KAPA Library Quantification kit. Every immunoSEQ 96-well plate was sequenced on a dedicated single-read 150-cycle Illumina NextSeq 550 flow cell. Per the original workflow: Because the immunoSEQ output included only junctional sequences and no quality scores, the filtering could not be the same as the filtering used for full-length reads. To assign V/J genes and CDR3, sequences were annotated using PyIR, a Python wrapper for IgBLAST v1.9, with IMGT germline references. Reads with weak V/J assignments (E-value above 1e-6), missing CDR3, stop codons, out-of-frame junctions, or ambiguous translated residues were removed. A V3J clonotype was defined by an identical inferred V gene, J gene, and CDR3 amino acid sequence. To compute the percentage overlap between repertoires, the number of shared unique clonotypes was divided by the size of the smaller repertoire. RTK rarefaction, the Chao1 estimator, and Recon v2.1 estimates of unobserved clonotypes were used to assess repertoire richness. TCRdb holds this immuneACCESS table with in-frame rearrangements only. Some clones are missing; in checked studies, unresolved V genes explain under half, and the rest has no known cause. The DNA gave D and trimming, while V, J and clone size come from that table. This sample comprises 450,000 to 500,000 clones, 81% of them detected only once. In total, the top ten clones hold approximately 11% of the sample.

The donors were healthy, HIV-negative adults with no recently reported acute infections or vaccinations. Only Caucasian adults living in Nashville, Tennessee, USA were represented among the donors. In the unsorted samples, some 94 million PBMCs were counted, and genomic DNA was extracted using the QIAamp DNA Blood Mini kit. Blood was collected by leukapheresis, and PBMCs were isolated by Ficoll-Histopaque density gradient centrifugation and then cryopreserved in liquid nitrogen vapor phase. The material sequenced was PBMCs. The receptor was derived from a woman in her 40s in good health. Some clones in this sample may be carry-over from other donors' samples.

This receptor has the CDR3 CASSIQGARDEAFF. The DNA reads TGTGCCAGCAGCATTCAGGGGGCAAGGGATGAAGCTTTCTTT. The chain joins TRBV7-2 to TRBJ1-1; TRBD1 aligns with 8 central bases. From the germline V gene, CDR1 is SGHTA and CDR2 is FQGNSA. The CDR3 sequence holds 14 residues, the cysteine and phenylalanine included. Just CDR3 DNA is preserved here, 42 bases in frame from base 1. The germline V end is reduced by 5 bases and the J end by 7 bases; junction bases left unmatched: 9.